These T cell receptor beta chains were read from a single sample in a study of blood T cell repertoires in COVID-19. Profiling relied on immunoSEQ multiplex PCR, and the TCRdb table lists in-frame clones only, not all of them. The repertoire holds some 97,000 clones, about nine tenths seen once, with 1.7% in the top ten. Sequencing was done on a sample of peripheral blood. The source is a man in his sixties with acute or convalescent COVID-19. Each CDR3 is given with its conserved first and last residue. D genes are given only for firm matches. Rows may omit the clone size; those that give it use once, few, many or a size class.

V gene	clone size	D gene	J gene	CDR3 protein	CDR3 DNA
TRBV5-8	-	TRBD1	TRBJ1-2	CASKKAGTGYGYTF	TGTGCCAGCAAGAAGGCCGGGACAGGCTATGGCTACACCTTC
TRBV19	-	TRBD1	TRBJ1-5	CASSASTGPGQPQHF	TGTGCCAGTAGTGCATCGACAGGGCCGGGTCAGCCCCAGCATTTT
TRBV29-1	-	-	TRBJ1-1	CSAWVGGNTEAFF	TGCAGCGCCTGGGTGGGAGGGAACACTGAAGCTTTCTTT
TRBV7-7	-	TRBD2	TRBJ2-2	CASSLSGGFSGELFF	TGTGCCAGCAGCTTAAGCGGGGGGTTCAGTGGGGAGCTGTTTTTT
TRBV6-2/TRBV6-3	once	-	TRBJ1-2	CASSYGPNYGYTF	TGTGCCAGCAGTTACGGGCCTAACTATGGCTACACCTTC
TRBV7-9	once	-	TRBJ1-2	CASSEEVGGYGYTF	TGTGCCAGCAGCGAGGAGGTGGGGGGTTATGGCTACACCTTC
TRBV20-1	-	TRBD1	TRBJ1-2	CSARTGLGYTF	TGCAGTGCTCGGACAGGTCTAGGGTACACCTTC
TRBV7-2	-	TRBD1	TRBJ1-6	CASSSDRGYSPLHF	TGTGCCAGCAGCTCCGACAGGGGTTATTCACCCCTCCACTTT
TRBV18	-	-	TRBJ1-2	CASTQGNYGYTF	TGTGCCAGCACTCAGGGGAACTATGGCTACACCTTC
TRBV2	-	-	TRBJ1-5	CASSGDLEWAQPQHF	TGTGCCAGCAGCGGGGATTTGGAGTGGGCTCAGCCCCAGCATTTT
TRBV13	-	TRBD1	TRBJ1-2	CASSEKDRGTLNGYTF	TGTGCCAGCAGCGAGAAGGACAGGGGGACTTTGAATGGCTACACCTTC
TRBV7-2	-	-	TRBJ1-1	CASSFAGAGTEAFF	TGTGCCAGCAGCTTTGCGGGCGCGGGCACTGAAGCTTTCTTT
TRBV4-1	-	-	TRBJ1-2	CASSQPDRNYGYTF	TGCGCCAGCAGCCAACCGGACAGAAACTATGGCTACACCTTC
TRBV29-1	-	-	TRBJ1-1	CSARGGSNTEAFF	TGCAGCGCTCGGGGAGGGTCCAACACTGAAGCTTTCTTT
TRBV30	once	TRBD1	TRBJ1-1	CACGTGANTEAFF	TGTGCCTGCGGGACAGGGGCGAACACTGAAGCTTTCTTT
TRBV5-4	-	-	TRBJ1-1	CASSLINLNTEAFF	TGTGCCAGCAGCTTGATCAACTTGAACACTGAAGCTTTCTTT
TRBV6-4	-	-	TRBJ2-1	CASSPSPGQYNEQFF	TGTGCCAGCAGTCCCTCCCCCGGACAGTACAATGAGCAGTTCTTC
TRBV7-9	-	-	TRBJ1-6	CASSSDSGNSPLHF	TGTGCCAGCAGCTCGGACAGCGGTAATTCACCCCTCCACTTT
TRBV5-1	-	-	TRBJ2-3	CASSSRQTDTQYF	TGCGCCAGCAGCTCCCGACAGACAGATACGCAGTATTTT
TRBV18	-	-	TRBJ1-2	CASSDQGRGYTF	TGTGCCAGCTCAGATCAGGGCCGTGGCTACACCTTC
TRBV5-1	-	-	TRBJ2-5	CASSMQDSQETQYF	TGCGCCAGCAGCATGCAGGACAGTCAAGAGACCCAGTACTTC
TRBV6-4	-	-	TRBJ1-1	CASSDLSYSGTSEAFF	TGTGCCAGCAGTGACCTCTCCTACTCTGGGACAAGTGAAGCTTTCTTT
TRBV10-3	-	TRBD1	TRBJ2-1	CAIKGTGHEQFF	TGTGCCATCAAAGGGACAGGGCATGAGCAGTTCTTC
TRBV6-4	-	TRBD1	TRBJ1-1	CASRTGSWNTEAFF	TGTGCCAGCCGGACAGGGAGTTGGAACACTGAAGCTTTCTTT
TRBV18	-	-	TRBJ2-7	CASSPPVRRGEQYF	TGTGCCAGCTCACCACCGGTTAGGCGAGGCGAGCAGTACTTC
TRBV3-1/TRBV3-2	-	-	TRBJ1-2	CASSQEGANYGYTF	TGTGCCAGCAGCCAAGAGGGGGCGAACTATGGCTACACCTTC
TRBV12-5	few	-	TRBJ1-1	CASGRFRENTEAFF	TGTGCTAGTGGCCGATTCAGGGAGAACACTGAAGCTTTCTTT
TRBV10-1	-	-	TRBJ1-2	CASSESRAGGYTF	TGCGCCAGCAGTGAGTCGAGGGCAGGTGGCTACACCTTC
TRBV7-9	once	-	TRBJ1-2	CASSLGGLAGYTF	TGTGCCAGCAGCTTAGGAGGGTTGGCTGGCTACACCTTC
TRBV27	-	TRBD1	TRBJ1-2	CASSFGGQGHGYTF	TGTGCCAGCAGTTTCGGGGGACAGGGGCATGGCTACACCTTC
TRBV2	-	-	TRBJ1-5	CASRRDNQPQHF	TGTGCCAGCAGGCGGGACAATCAGCCCCAGCATTTT
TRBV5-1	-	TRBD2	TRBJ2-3	CASSPGTSGGIDTQYF	TGCGCCAGCAGCCCAGGGACTAGCGGGGGAATAGATACGCAGTATTTT
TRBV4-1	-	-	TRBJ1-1	CASSQRTQDSMNTEAFF	TGCGCCAGCAGCCAGCGAACCCAGGACAGCATGAACACTGAAGCTTTCTTT
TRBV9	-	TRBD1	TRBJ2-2	CASSAQGAWAGELFF	TGTGCCAGCAGCGCTCAGGGGGCGTGGGCCGGGGAGCTGTTTTTT
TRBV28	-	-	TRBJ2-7	CASSRGPGYEQYF	TGTGCCAGCAGCCGAGGCCCCGGCTACGAGCAGTACTTC
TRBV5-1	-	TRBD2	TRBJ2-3	CASSLGLASPDTQYF	TGCGCCAGCAGCCTGGGACTAGCATCGCCAGATACGCAGTATTTT
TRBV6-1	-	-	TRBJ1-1	CASSGNKGGVLMNTEAFF	TGTGCCAGCAGTGGAAATAAAGGGGGAGTCCTCATGAACACTGAAGCTTTCTTT
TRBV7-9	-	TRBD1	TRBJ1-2	CASTYSGGGYTF	TGTGCCAGCACCTATTCAGGGGGTGGCTACACCTTC
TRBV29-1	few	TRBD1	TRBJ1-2	CSVRTGGNYGYTF	TGCAGCGTCCGAACAGGGGGCAACTATGGCTACACCTTC
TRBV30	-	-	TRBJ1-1	CAWNSRGNTEAFF	TGTGCCTGGAACAGCCGGGGGAACACTGAAGCTTTCTTT
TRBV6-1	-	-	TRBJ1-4	CASSEAIRLWDEKLFF	TGTGCCAGCAGTGAAGCAATCCGACTTTGGGATGAAAAACTGTTTTTT
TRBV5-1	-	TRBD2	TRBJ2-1	CASSLEGTSLGNEQFF	TGCGCCAGCAGCTTGGAGGGGACTAGCTTGGGCAATGAGCAGTTCTTC
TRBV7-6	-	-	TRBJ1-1	CASSPMGLGNTEAFF	TGTGCCAGCAGCCCCATGGGCCTTGGGAACACTGAAGCTTTCTTT
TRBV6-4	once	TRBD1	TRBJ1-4	CASSTGTGGGKLFF	TGTGCCAGCAGTACCGGGACAGGGGGCGGAAAACTGTTTTTT
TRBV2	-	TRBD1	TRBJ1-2	CASNPDRAKYGYTF	TGTGCCAGCAACCCGGACAGGGCCAAATATGGCTACACCTTC
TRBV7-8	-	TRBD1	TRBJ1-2	CASSSLRDRARFNYGYTF	TGTGCCAGCAGCTCCCTGAGGGACAGGGCCCGATTTAACTATGGCTACACCTTC